These T cell receptor beta chains were read from a single sample in a study of cytomegalovirus exposure and HLA in healthy donors. Produced via immunoSEQ multiplex PCR; TCRdb's table is partial and in-frame only. The table lists under 200,000 clones, approximately 84% of them singletons. The sequenced sample consisted of PBMCs. The receptors stem from a man in his fifties in good health and CMV-seronegative. CDR3s include the opening cysteine and the closing phenylalanine or tryptophan. Fields, in order: V gene, J gene, CDR3 protein.

v_gene: TRBV2; j_gene: TRBJ1-4; CDR3aa: CARTDRNKLFF
v_gene: TRBV5-1; j_gene: TRBJ2-3; CDR3aa: CASSLVGQGSDTQYF
v_gene: TRBV7-9; j_gene: TRBJ1-4; CDR3aa: CASSSWDTGGEKLFF
v_gene: TRBV5-6; j_gene: TRBJ2-6; CDR3aa: CASRTRGSGANVLTF
v_gene: TRBV2; j_gene: TRBJ2-5; CDR3aa: CASSPRGVGLRETQYF
v_gene: TRBV27; j_gene: TRBJ1-2; CDR3aa: CASSLQGYYGYTF
v_gene: TRBV9; j_gene: TRBJ1-2; CDR3aa: CASSVVSGNYGYTF
v_gene: TRBV5-8; j_gene: TRBJ1-3; CDR3aa: CASSFKGNTIYF
v_gene: TRBV12-5; j_gene: TRBJ2-3; CDR3aa: CASGPGQGKITDTQYF
v_gene: TRBV5-8; j_gene: TRBJ1-6; CDR3aa: CASSEGQGLPLHF
v_gene: TRBV6-1; j_gene: TRBJ1-3; CDR3aa: CASSDPGTLSGNTIYF
v_gene: TRBV6-5; j_gene: TRBJ1-1; CDR3aa: CASSLNRVATEAFF
v_gene: TRBV10-3; j_gene: TRBJ2-4; CDR3aa: CAISEDRGPAKNIQYF
v_gene: TRBV29-1; j_gene: TRBJ2-1; CDR3aa: CSVEDSPPYNEQFF
v_gene: TRBV6-5; j_gene: TRBJ1-2; CDR3aa: CASSRQAGGYTF
v_gene: TRBV7-9; j_gene: TRBJ2-2; CDR3aa: CSSSFWGGAGTGELFF
v_gene: TRBV7-9; j_gene: TRBJ2-2; CDR3aa: CSTDRGTGELFF
v_gene: TRBV5-6; j_gene: TRBJ2-3; CDR3aa: CASSLAGQGSTDTQYF
v_gene: TRBV5-3; j_gene: TRBJ1-3; CDR3aa: CARSGEHRVSSGNTIYF
v_gene: TRBV9; j_gene: TRBJ1-6; CDR3aa: CASSVATDNSPLHF
v_gene: TRBV5-1; j_gene: TRBJ2-1; CDR3aa: CASVQGQGRDEQFF
v_gene: TRBV4-1; j_gene: TRBJ1-5; CDR3aa: CASSPGQRGNQPQHF
v_gene: TRBV7-8; j_gene: TRBJ1-1; CDR3aa: CASSARDRGFQAFF
v_gene: TRBV7-6; j_gene: TRBJ2-7; CDR3aa: CASSFSPGGEQYF
v_gene: TRBV5-1; j_gene: TRBJ2-7; CDR3aa: CASSTGQVRGISYEQYF
v_gene: TRBV7-8; j_gene: TRBJ1-1; CDR3aa: CASSRQGANTEAFF
v_gene: TRBV2; j_gene: TRBJ1-1; CDR3aa: CASSEADLQAFF
v_gene: TRBV18; j_gene: TRBJ2-5; CDR3aa: CASSPQQGAQYF